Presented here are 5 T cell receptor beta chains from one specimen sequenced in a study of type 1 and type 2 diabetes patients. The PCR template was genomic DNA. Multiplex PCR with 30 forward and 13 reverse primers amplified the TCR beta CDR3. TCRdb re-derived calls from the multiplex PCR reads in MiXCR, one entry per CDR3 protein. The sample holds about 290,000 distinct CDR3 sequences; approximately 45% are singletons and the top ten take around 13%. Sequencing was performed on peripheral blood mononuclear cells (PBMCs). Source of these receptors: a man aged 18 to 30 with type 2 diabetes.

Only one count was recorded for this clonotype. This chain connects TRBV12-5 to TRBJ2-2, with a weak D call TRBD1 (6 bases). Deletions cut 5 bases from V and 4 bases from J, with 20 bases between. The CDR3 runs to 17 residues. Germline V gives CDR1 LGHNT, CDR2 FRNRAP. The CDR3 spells CASGPQTGYYLTGELFF. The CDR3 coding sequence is TGTGCTAGTGGTCCACAGACAGGCTACTACCTCACCGGGGAGCTGTTTTTT. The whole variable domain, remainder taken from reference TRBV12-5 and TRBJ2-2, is DARVTQTPRHKVTEMGQEVTMRCQPILGHNTVFWYRQTMMQGLELLAYFRNRAPLDDSGMPKDRFSAEMPDATLATLKIQPSEPRDSAVYFCASGPQTGYYLTGELFFGEGSRLTVL.

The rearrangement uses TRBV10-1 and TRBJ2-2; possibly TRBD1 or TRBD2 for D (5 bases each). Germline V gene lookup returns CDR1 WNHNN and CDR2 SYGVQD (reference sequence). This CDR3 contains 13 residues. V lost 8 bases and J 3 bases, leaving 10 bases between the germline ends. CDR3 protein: CASRDGDTGELFF. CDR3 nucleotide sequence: TGCGCCAGCCGGGACGGGGACACCGGGGAGCTGTTTTTT.

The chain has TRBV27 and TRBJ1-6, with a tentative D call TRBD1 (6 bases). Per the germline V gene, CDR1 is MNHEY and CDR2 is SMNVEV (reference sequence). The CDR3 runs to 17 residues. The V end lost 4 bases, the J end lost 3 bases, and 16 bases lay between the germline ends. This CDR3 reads CASSSLMTGLYNSPLHF. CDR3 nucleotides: TGTGCCAGCAGTTCCTTAATGACAGGTCTCTATAATTCACCCCTCCACTTT.

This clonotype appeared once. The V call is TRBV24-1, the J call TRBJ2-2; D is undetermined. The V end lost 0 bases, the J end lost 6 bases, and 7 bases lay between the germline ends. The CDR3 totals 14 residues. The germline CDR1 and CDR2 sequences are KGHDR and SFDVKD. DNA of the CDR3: TGTGCCACCAGTGATTTGCAAGGAGCCGGGGAGCTGTTTTTT. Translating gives CATSDLQGAGELFF.

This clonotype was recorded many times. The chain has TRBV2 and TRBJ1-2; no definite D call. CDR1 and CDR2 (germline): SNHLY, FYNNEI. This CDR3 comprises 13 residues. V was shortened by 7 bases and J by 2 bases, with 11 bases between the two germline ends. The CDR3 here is CASKDLGNYGYTF. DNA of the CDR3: TGTGCCAGCAAGGATTTAGGGAACTATGGCTACACCTTC.